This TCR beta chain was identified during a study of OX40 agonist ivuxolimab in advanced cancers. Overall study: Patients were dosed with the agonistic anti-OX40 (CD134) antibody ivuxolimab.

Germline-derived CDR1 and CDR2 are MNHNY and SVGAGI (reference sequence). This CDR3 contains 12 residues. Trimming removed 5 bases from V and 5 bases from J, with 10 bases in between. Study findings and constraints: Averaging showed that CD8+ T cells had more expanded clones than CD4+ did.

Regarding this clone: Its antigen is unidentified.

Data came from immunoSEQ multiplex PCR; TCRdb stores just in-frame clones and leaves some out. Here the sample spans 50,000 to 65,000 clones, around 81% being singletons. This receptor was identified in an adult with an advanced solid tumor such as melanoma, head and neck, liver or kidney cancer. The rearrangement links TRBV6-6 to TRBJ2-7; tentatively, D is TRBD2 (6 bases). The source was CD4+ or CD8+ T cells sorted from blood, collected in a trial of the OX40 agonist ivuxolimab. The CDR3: CASSQGLDEQYF. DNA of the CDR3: TGTGCCAGCAGTCAGGGACTCGACGAGCAGTACTTC.